This entry lists 27 T cell receptor beta chains sequenced from one sample in a study of cytomegalovirus exposure and HLA in healthy donors. The study ran its PCR with 60 Vbeta and 13 Jbeta primers. The protocol was immunoSEQ multiplex PCR, while the TCRdb copy is restricted to in-frame clones and leaves out a portion. This sample yields roughly 87,000 clones, of which approximately 75% are seen a single time; 4% to 5% belongs to the top ten. Sequenced sample: PBMCs. The receptors stem from a man aged 60-69 years in good health and CMV-seronegative.

The chain couples TRBV9 to TRBJ1-2; 7 nucleotides align to TRBD1. Germline CDR1 SGDLS, CDR2 YYNGEE. The CDR3 has 14 amino acids. With 0 bases clipped from V and 4 bases from J, the junction kept 3 bases outside the gene matches. The chain's CDR3 is CASSVGDRAYGYTF. The CDR3, as DNA: TGTGCCAGCAGCGTAGGAGACAGGGCCTATGGCTACACCTTC.

This chain links TRBV4-1 with TRBJ2-4; 10 bases fit TRBD2. From germline, CDR1 is MGHRA and CDR2 YSYEKL. The junction had 7 bases not matched to a gene; V was cut back by 1 base and J by 4 bases. The CDR3 is made up of 17 amino acids. The CDR3 nucleotides are TGCGCCAGCAGCCAAGGGACGCTAGCGGGGGCAAAAAACATTCAGTACTTC. Translated, it gives CASSQGTLAGAKNIQYF.

This chain joins TRBV7-3 and TRBJ1-1; no definite D call. CDR3 size: 15 residues. V was clipped by 1 base and J by 3 bases, with 12 bases between them. Germline V lookup: CDR1 SGHTA, CDR2 FQGTGA. The CDR3 DNA reads TGTGCCAGCAGCTTAAGACCCTCAGAGGACACTGAAGCTTTCTTT. Encoded protein: CASSLRPSEDTEAFF.

This clone came up a few times. This chain uses TRBV10-3 with TRBJ1-2, with D tentatively TRBD1 (5 bases). This CDR3 has 13 amino acids. Germline lookup yields CDR1 ENHRY and CDR2 SYGVKD. V was cut by 2 bases and J by 2 bases, with 6 bases left in between. This CDR3 reads CAISEPGNYGYTF. CDR3 nucleotide sequence: TGTGCCATCAGTGAGCCAGGGAACTATGGCTACACCTTC.

The chain is built from TRBV27 and TRBJ2-7; 8 nucleotides align to TRBD1. The germline CDR1 and CDR2 sequences are MNHEY and SMNVEV (reference sequence). This CDR3 is built from 14 residues. Germline trimming cut 5 bases from V and 6 bases from J; bases unmatched to any gene: 9. The CDR3 region is CASSPGTGISEQYF. In nucleotides, the CDR3 is TGTGCCAGCAGTCCTGGGACAGGTATTAGCGAGCAGTACTTC.

In this sample, this clone turned up once. The CDR3 sequence: CASSLRLGTDTQYF. CDR3 sequence (DNA): TGCGCCAGCAGCTTACGACTAGGGACAGATACGCAGTATTTT. The chain joins TRBV5-1 to TRBJ2-3; possible D gene TRBD2, 6 bases. The CDR3 runs 14 residues. The V end lost 2 bases, the J end lost 3 bases, and 10 bases lay between the germline ends. Germline V gives CDR1 SGHRS, CDR2 YFSETQ.

The chain recombines TRBV6-5 with TRBJ1-5, with 7 bases that match TRBD1. Germline V gene sequence: CDR1 MNHEY, CDR2 SVGAGI. The CDR3 extends over 14 amino acids. The V segment lost 10 bases and the J segment 1 base; nucleotides outside the gene matches: 7. The CDR3 nucleotides read TGTGCCACCGGTAACAGGGGAAGCAATCAGCCCCAGCATTTT. Protein sequence: CATGNRGSNQPQHF.

The rearrangement uses TRBV5-1 and TRBJ2-1, with D tentatively TRBD1 (6 bases). The CDR3 runs to 16 residues. V lost 0 bases and J 1 base, leaving 11 bases between the germline ends. The V gene's germline CDR1 is SGHRS and CDR2 YFSETQ. This CDR3 is CASSLAGTSSYNEQFF. The CDR3 DNA is TGCGCCAGCAGCTTGGCCGGGACATCGTCCTACAATGAGCAGTTCTTC. Combining the CDR3 with reference TRBV5-1 and TRBJ2-1 gives the whole variable domain KAGVTQTPRYLIKTRGQQVTLSCSPISGHRSVSWYQQTPGQGLQFLFEYFSETQRNKGNFPGRFSGRQFSNSRSEMNVSTLELGDSALYLCASSLAGTSSYNEQFFGPGTRLTVL.

The rearrangement links TRBV12-5 to TRBJ1-6; TRBD1 matches at 7 bases. The CDR3 is made up of 15 amino acids. CDR1 and CDR2 (germline): LGHNT, FRNRAP. The ends lost 6 bases at V and 6 bases at J; junction bases unmatched: 8. CDR3 sequence (DNA): TGTGCTAGTGGACTTAGGGGGCAGGGTAATTCACCCCTCCACTTT. Its protein is CASGLRGQGNSPLHF.

V is TRBV10-1 and J is TRBJ2-3; D is perhaps TRBD2 (7 bases). This CDR3 is built from 15 residues. From germline, CDR1 is WNHNN and CDR2 SYGVQD (reference sequence). V was shortened by 0 bases and J by 4 bases, with 11 bases between the two germline ends. The CDR3 here is CASSESRGLADTQYF. As DNA, the CDR3 is TGCGCCAGCAGTGAGTCGCGGGGGCTCGCAGATACGCAGTATTTT.

CDR3 sequence (DNA): TGTGCCAGCAGCTTGAGGGGGGGTCTCGAGACCCAGTACTTC. It translates to CASSLRGGLETQYF. The rearrangement uses TRBV5-4 and TRBJ2-5; tentative D call: TRBD2 (7 bases). V shed 1 base and J shed 5 bases, with 12 bases lying between them. The CDR3 contains 14 residues. Germline loops: CDR1 SGHNT, CDR2 YYREEE (reference sequence).

This chain joins TRBV7-9 and TRBJ2-7; 9 positions agree with TRBD2. The CDR3 extends over 16 amino acids. Germline values: CDR1 SEHNR, CDR2 FQNEAQ (reference sequence). Trimming took 5 bases from V and 4 from J; bases not matched to a gene: 12. The CDR3 nucleotides are TGTGCCAGCAGCCCAAGGGGGGGACTAGCAGTTTACGAGCAGTACTTC. Translated: CASSPRGGLAVYEQYF.

This clone has just one count. The genes are TRBV6-1 and TRBJ1-6, with a weak D call TRBD1 (6 bases). Looked up from germline, CDR1 is MNHNS and CDR2 is SASEGT. The CDR3 totals 14 residues. Trimming cost V 5 bases and J 7 bases, with 12 bases left between them. The CDR3 protein is CASSFRDINSPLHF. CDR3 coding DNA: TGTGCCAGCAGTTTCCGGGACATCAATTCACCCCTCCACTTT.

This sequence joins TRBV6-1 and TRBJ2-5; no clear D gene. This CDR3 region has 11 residues. V lost 6 bases and J 4 bases, leaving 6 bases between the germline ends. The germline CDR1 and CDR2 sequences are MNHNS and SASEGT. The CDR3 loop is CASRAGETQYF. The CDR3 bases are TGTGCCAGCAGGGCAGGAGAGACCCAGTACTTC.

The chain joins TRBV5-5 to TRBJ2-3; 8 bases agree with TRBD1. The CDR3 sequence is 14 residues long. Germline V gene data show CDR1 as SGHKS and CDR2 as YYEKEE (reference sequence). The J segment lost 4 bases and the V segment lost 4 bases, leaving 5 bases of the junction unmatched. This chain's CDR3 is CASSIDRGSDTQYF. The CDR3 nucleotides read TGTGCCAGCAGCATCGACAGGGGTTCAGATACGCAGTATTTT.

This clone was seen only a few times. J is TRBJ1-2 and V is TRBV5-4; a possible D gene is TRBD1 (6 bases). V dropped 0 bases and J dropped 2 bases, with 11 bases sitting between them. Germline loops: CDR1 SGHNT, CDR2 YYREEE (reference sequence). The length of the CDR3 is 15 residues. The CDR3 DNA reads TGTGCCAGCAGCTTGGGTCTGGGGGCAAACTATGGCTACACCTTC. Translated, it gives CASSLGLGANYGYTF. Variable domain in full (rest from reference TRBV5-4 and TRBJ1-2): ETGVTQSPTHLIKTRGQQVTLRCSSQSGHNTVSWYQQALGQGPQFIFQYYREEENGRGNFPPRFSGLQFPNYSSELNVNALELDDSALYLCASSLGLGANYGYTFGSGTRLTVV.

The gene calls are TRBV5-1 and TRBJ2-5; 12 bases map to TRBD2. Looked up from germline, CDR1 is SGHRS and CDR2 is YFSETQ. This CDR3 comprises 17 residues. The J segment lost 2 bases and the V segment lost 4 bases, leaving 9 bases of the junction unmatched. The CDR3 nucleotides read TGCGCCAGCAGCCCCTTCCCCGGGACTAGCGGGCAAGAGACCCAGTACTTC. Amino acid sequence: CASSPFPGTSGQETQYF.

This chain uses TRBV2 with TRBJ1-5; 7 nucleotides match TRBD1. The germline V gene has CDR1 SNHLY and CDR2 FYNNEI. J lost 1 base, V lost 3 bases, and 3 bases had no gene match. The CDR3 spans 15 residues. CDR3 in DNA: TGTGCCAGCAGTGAGGGGGGACAGAGCAATCAGCCCCAGCATTTT. Translated: CASSEGGQSNQPQHF.

This sequence joins TRBV5-1 and TRBJ2-5, with a weak D call TRBD2 (6 bases). Germline CDR1 reads SGHRS; CDR2 reads YFSETQ. CDR3 length: 16 residues. The V end was cut by 0 bases, the J end by 1 base, with 13 bases between. Written as DNA, the CDR3 is TGCGCCAGCAGCTTGGGGTCCCGGGGGTCCCAAGAGACCCAGTACTTC. It yields the protein CASSLGSRGSQETQYF.

The rearrangement links TRBV4-1 to TRBJ2-7, with 9 nucleotides matching TRBD1. After removal of 4 bases from V and 3 bases from J, the junction contained 7 bases not matched to a gene. Germline V CDR1 and CDR2: MGHRA, YSYEKL. The CDR3 sequence is 15 residues long. CDR3: CASSLTGGAGYEQYF. In DNA form, the CDR3 reads TGCGCCAGCAGCCTAACAGGGGGCGCAGGCTACGAGCAGTACTTC.

The chain recombines TRBV2 with TRBJ1-1; D unresolved. V was cut by 6 bases and J by 0 bases, with 8 bases left in between. Germline V gives CDR1 SNHLY, CDR2 FYNNEI. The CDR3 extends over 13 amino acids. The CDR3 spells CASRGELNTEAFF. CDR3 coding DNA: TGTGCCAGCAGGGGAGAACTGAACACTGAAGCTTTCTTT.

V usage is TRBV7-9 and J usage is TRBJ2-3, with TRBD2 identical over 10 bases. J lost 2 bases, V lost 1 base, and 6 bases had no gene match. The CDR3 spans 17 residues. The germline V gene encodes CDR1 SEHNR and CDR2 FQNEAQ (reference sequence). CDR3 coding DNA: TGTGCCAGCAGCTTAGGGGCTAGCGGGGGCAACACAGATACGCAGTATTTT. Its translation: CASSLGASGGNTDTQYF.

This chain links TRBV11-3 with TRBJ2-1; 11 bases map to TRBD1. Trimming at V came to 5 bases and at J to 12 bases, leaving 9 bases not matched to a gene. Germline assignment: CDR1 SGHNT and CDR2 YENEEA. The CDR3 sequence is 14 residues long. The CDR3 coding sequence is TGTGCCAGCAGCCGCAGGGGACAGGGGGGTCGGCAGTTCTTC. This translates into CASSRRGQGGRQFF.

The V gene is TRBV2, the J gene TRBJ1-1; D not resolved. The CDR3 contains 14 residues. Trimming shortened V by 6 bases and J by 4 bases, and 15 bases separated the two germline ends. CDR1 is SNHLY and CDR2 is FYNNEI in the germline V gene. CDR3 sequence (DNA): TGTGCCAGCAGATTCGAGCCCGGGGTCACTGAAGCTTTCTTT. Translating it yields CASRFEPGVTEAFF.

This clone came up a few times. The chain recombines TRBV5-8 with TRBJ1-4; D perhaps matches TRBD1 (6 bases). The CDR3 has 15 amino acids. Germline V gene data show CDR1 as SGHTS and CDR2 as YDEGEE. Deletions cut 5 bases from V and 11 bases from J, with 22 bases between. CDR3 coding DNA: TGTGCCAGCAGTCAAAGACAGGTGATAGGAAGGAAACTGTTTTTT. Translation: CASSQRQVIGRKLFF.

On this clone itself: Compared with germline, one end of the junction differs, possibly owing to a read error. The chain combines TRBV7-9 with TRBJ1-5, with 11 positions matching TRBD1. This CDR3 spans 18 amino acids. Germline V lookup: CDR1 SEHNR, CDR2 FQNEAQ (reference sequence). In DNA, the CDR3 is TGTTCCAGCAGCTTAGCCGGGACAGGGGGGGGGAGCAATCAGCCCCAGCATTTT. Translation: CSSSLAGTGGGSNQPQHF.

This clone was seen only a few times. The chain joins TRBV23-1 to TRBJ2-3; 7 nucleotides line up with TRBD2. TRBV23-1 is an open reading frame, and its role is uncertain. With 2 bases clipped from V and 2 bases from J, the junction kept 10 bases outside the gene matches. The CDR3 runs 17 residues. Here the CDR3 DNA reads TGCGCCAGCAGTCAAGGGGGGACTATGGGGCCCACAGATACGCAGTATTTT. This translates into CASSQGGTMGPTDTQYF.